A selection of T cell receptor beta chains follows, all from one sample in a study of blood T cell repertoires in COVID-19. Using immunoSEQ multiplex PCR, the repertoire was profiled, and TCRdb retains in-frame clones only, with some absent. The sample includes roughly 52,000 clones, roughly 87% seen only once; the top ten take roughly 3.7%. The sample taken for sequencing was peripheral blood. These receptors were obtained from a man aged 35-49 years with COVID-19, enrolled during active disease. Both conserved end residues are part of each CDR3. A D gene is named only where the DNA matches it firmly. Clone sizes are given selectively: once, few, many, or a class where the clone is expanded.

clone_size: NA; d_call: NA; cdr3_length: 14; j_call: TRBJ1-3; v_call: TRBV7-9; cdr3_aa: CASSFAVMGNTIYF; cdr3_nt: TGTGCCAGCAGCTTTGCGGTAATGGGAAACACCATATATTTT
clone_size: NA; d_call: TRBD1; cdr3_length: 15; j_call: TRBJ1-6; v_call: TRBV27; cdr3_aa: CASSLMGQGGSPLHF; cdr3_nt: TGTGCCAGCAGTTTAATGGGACAGGGAGGTTCACCCCTCCACTTT
clone_size: NA; d_call: NA; cdr3_length: 13; j_call: TRBJ1-1; v_call: TRBV5-1; cdr3_aa: CASTDLVGTEAFF; cdr3_nt: TGCGCCAGCACAGACTTGGTTGGCACTGAAGCTTTCTTT
clone_size: NA; d_call: NA; cdr3_length: 13; j_call: TRBJ2-7; v_call: TRBV11-3; cdr3_aa: CASSPMAPYEQYF; cdr3_nt: TGTGCCAGCAGCCCCATGGCCCCCTACGAGCAGTACTTC
clone_size: NA; d_call: TRBD1; cdr3_length: 14; j_call: TRBJ2-1; v_call: TRBV29-1; cdr3_aa: CSAVKGQVGSEQFF; cdr3_nt: TGCAGCGCCGTCAAGGGACAGGTTGGTAGTGAGCAGTTCTTC
clone_size: NA; d_call: NA; cdr3_length: 13; j_call: TRBJ1-1; v_call: TRBV3-1/TRBV3-2; cdr3_aa: CASSPRGHGEAFF; cdr3_nt: TGTGCCAGCAGCCCCCGGGGACACGGTGAAGCTTTCTTT
clone_size: NA; d_call: TRBD2; cdr3_length: 18; j_call: TRBJ2-1; v_call: TRBV24-1; cdr3_aa: CATSAQLLNSGNYNEQFF; cdr3_nt: TGTGCCACCAGTGCCCAACTCTTAAATAGCGGGAACTACAATGAGCAGTTCTTC
clone_size: NA; d_call: NA; cdr3_length: 13; j_call: TRBJ2-5; v_call: TRBV5-1; cdr3_aa: CASSLQASVAQYF; cdr3_nt: TGCGCCAGCAGCTTGCAAGCTTCTGTGGCCCAGTACTTC
clone_size: NA; d_call: NA; cdr3_length: 14; j_call: TRBJ2-7; v_call: TRBV30; cdr3_aa: CAWSVTGSSYEQYF; cdr3_nt: TGTGCCTGGAGTGTCACAGGGAGCTCCTACGAGCAGTACTTC
clone_size: NA; d_call: NA; cdr3_length: 14; j_call: TRBJ1-6; v_call: TRBV9; cdr3_aa: CASSKQVINSPLHF; cdr3_nt: TGTGCCAGCAGCAAACAGGTTATTAATTCACCCCTCCACTTT
clone_size: NA; d_call: TRBD2; cdr3_length: 15; j_call: TRBJ2-1; v_call: TRBV14; cdr3_aa: CASSQRSLAGHEQFF; cdr3_nt: TGTGCCAGCAGCCAACGGTCCCTAGCGGGCCATGAGCAGTTCTTC
clone_size: NA; d_call: NA; cdr3_length: 14; j_call: TRBJ1-1; v_call: TRBV16; cdr3_aa: CASSVGVGNTEAFF; cdr3_nt: TGTGCCAGCAGCGTCGGAGTTGGGAACACTGAAGCTTTCTTT
clone_size: NA; d_call: TRBD2; cdr3_length: 14; j_call: TRBJ2-7; v_call: TRBV7-2; cdr3_aa: CASSLGGGPYEQYF; cdr3_nt: TGTGCCAGCAGCTTAGGCGGGGGTCCCTACGAGCAGTACTTC
clone_size: NA; d_call: NA; cdr3_length: 15; j_call: TRBJ2-3; v_call: TRBV9; cdr3_aa: CASAVGAYSTDTQYF; cdr3_nt: TGTGCCAGCGCTGTAGGGGCGTACTCCACAGATACGCAGTATTTT
clone_size: NA; d_call: NA; cdr3_length: 13; j_call: TRBJ1-6; v_call: TRBV5-4; cdr3_aa: CASSSPSSSPLHF; cdr3_nt: TGTGCCAGCAGTTCCCCCTCCAGTTCACCCCTCCACTTT
clone_size: NA; d_call: TRBD1; cdr3_length: 17; j_call: TRBJ2-6; v_call: TRBV7-2; cdr3_aa: CASSLLGQGIGANVLTF; cdr3_nt: TGTGCCAGCAGCTTATTGGGACAGGGGATTGGGGCCAACGTCCTGACTTTC
clone_size: NA; d_call: TRBD2; cdr3_length: 15; j_call: TRBJ2-3; v_call: TRBV18; cdr3_aa: CASSPMGGRTDTQYF; cdr3_nt: TGTGCCAGCTCACCAATGGGAGGGCGGACAGATACGCAGTATTTT
clone_size: NA; d_call: NA; cdr3_length: 13; j_call: TRBJ2-3; v_call: TRBV25-1; cdr3_aa: CASSEGANEEQYF; cdr3_nt: TGTGCCAGCAGTGAGGGGGCCAATGAGGAGCAGTATTTT
clone_size: NA; d_call: TRBD1; cdr3_length: 16; j_call: TRBJ2-5; v_call: TRBV7-8; cdr3_aa: CASSLVAQGARETQYF; cdr3_nt: TGTGCCAGCAGCTTAGTGGCACAGGGGGCTAGAGAGACCCAGTACTTC
clone_size: NA; d_call: TRBD2; cdr3_length: 16; j_call: TRBJ2-2; v_call: TRBV6-4; cdr3_aa: CASSESSGQNTGELFF; cdr3_nt: TGTGCCAGCAGTGAGTCTAGCGGGCAGAACACCGGGGAGCTGTTTTTT
clone_size: few; d_call: TRBD2; cdr3_length: 19; j_call: TRBJ2-3; v_call: TRBV18; cdr3_aa: CASSPPRPSGGENTDTQYF; cdr3_nt: TGTGCCAGCTCACCACCGAGGCCTAGCGGGGGGGAAAATACAGATACGCAGTATTTT
clone_size: NA; d_call: TRBD1; cdr3_length: 12; j_call: TRBJ1-2; v_call: TRBV28; cdr3_aa: CASGQGSYGYTF; cdr3_nt: TGTGCCAGTGGACAGGGCTCGTATGGCTACACCTTC